This T cell receptor beta chain emerged from a study of cytomegalovirus exposure and HLA in healthy donors. Study-wide results and limits: Generally TCR sequences proved uncommon, though certain public TCRs appeared in numerous donors. Later analysis demonstrated an association between a missense DCLRE1C variant and TCR beta V- and J-gene trimming.

Vbeta (60) and Jbeta (13) primers were used in the PCR. Using immunoSEQ multiplex PCR, the repertoire was profiled, and TCRdb retains in-frame clones only, with some absent. In the table there are 160,000 or so clones, about 80% of which are singletons. V was cut by 6 bases and J by 3 bases, with 12 bases left in between. In germline, CDR1 is GTSNPN, CDR2 SVGIG (reference sequence). The CDR3 runs 14 residues. Points on this clone: Its antigen is not known.

The specimen sequenced was PBMCs. The receptor was derived from a man aged 30 to 39 in good health and CMV-seronegative. This chain joins TRBV30 and TRBJ2-6, with D maybe TRBD1 (6 bases). CDR3 residues: CACKTGSGANVLTF. Written as DNA, the CDR3 is TGTGCCTGTAAAACAGGGAGTGGGGCCAACGTCCTGACTTTC.